This TCR beta chain emerged from a study of a mutant IDH1 vaccine in newly diagnosed glioma. Study-wide background: Patients received vaccination from 4-6 weeks after radiotherapy alone, or with temozolomide cycles. In the visit schedule, V12 fell in week 35, while V13 fell in week 47. Findings and caveats of the study: Changes in the top peripheral T cell clonotypes seemingly had no bearing on pseudoprogression.

CDR1 and CDR2 (germline): SGHDT, YYEEEE. Trimming took 0 bases from V and 4 from J, leaving 19 bases between them. The CDR3 has 17 residues. The table came from immunoSEQ multiplex PCR; TCRdb's copy has only in-frame clones and leaves some out. The data hold over 50,000 clones, with more than 75% observed a single time. Indicated time point: week 47, end of study. What each vaccine dose contained was 300 ug of mutant IDH1 20-mer peptide, accompanied by topical imiquimod. During weeks 1, 3, 5, 7, 11, 15, 19 and 23, patients received eight vaccinations. This clone came up a few times. Its antigen is as yet unknown.

This sequence was found in a woman aged 40 to 55 with glioma. Some clones in this sample may be carry-over from other donors' samples. The sample consisted of PBMCs, taken from a glioma patient whose treatment included an IDH1 peptide vaccine. V usage is TRBV5-6 and J usage is TRBJ2-5; D is perhaps TRBD1 (7 bases). The CDR3 loop reads CASSLGGLGGGGETQYF. CDR3 DNA: TGTGCCAGCAGCTTGGGTGGATTAGGAGGGGGCGGAGAGACCCAGTACTTC.